This TCR beta chain comes out of a study of blood T cell repertoires in COVID-19. The CDR3 has 18 amino acids. V lost 7 bases to trimming and J lost 4 bases, with 27 bases between them. The germline CDR1 and CDR2 sequences are SNHLY and FYNNEI. Produced via immunoSEQ multiplex PCR; TCRdb's table is partial and in-frame only. Here the sample spans about 190,000 clones, around 80% being singletons. Source material: PBMCs or T cells enriched from blood (not recorded which). The rearrangement uses TRBV2 and TRBJ2-3, with TRBD2 as a possible D gene (6 bases). This TCR was recovered from a woman aged 45-59 years with acute COVID-19. The CDR3 DNA sequence: TGTGCCAGCACCCCCGAAATTGGGACTCCCGGGGTTGCAGATACGCAGTATTTT. Translated: CASTPEIGTPGVADTQYF.